The rows below give T cell receptor beta chains drawn from one sample of a study of T cells in Graves' hyperthyroidism and ophthalmopathy. TCRdb itself ran the multiplex PCR reads through MiXCR, one entry per CDR3 protein. There are more than 550,000 distinct CDR3 sequences in the sample; roughly a sixth occur only once, and less than 20% lies in the top ten. The specimen sequenced was blood. These receptors came from a man aged 50-60 years with Graves' hyperthyroidism. Each CDR3 is given with its conserved first and last residue. The D gene is left open where the match is weak. Part of the rows lack a size; the others show once, few, many or a class for expanded clones.

CASSAGERAKNIQYF	TGTGCCAGCAGTGCGGGGGAGCGGGCCAAAAACATTCAGTACTTC	TRBJ2-4	-	TRBV2	many
CASTLGTSGFDEQFF	TGTGCCAGCACCTTGGGGACTAGCGGGTTTGATGAGCAGTTCTTC	TRBJ2-1	TRBD2	TRBV11-2	many
CAISEVDSGANVLTF	TGTGCCATCAGTGAAGTCGATTCTGGGGCCAACGTCCTGACTTTC	TRBJ2-6	-	TRBV10-3	many
CAISVTSSSYEQYF	TGTGCCATCAGCGTAACTAGCAGTTCCTACGAGCAGTACTTC	TRBJ2-7	-	TRBV10-3	many
CASSKGGGSNTGELFF	TGTGCCAGCAGCAAAGGGGGCGGGAGTAACACCGGGGAGCTGTTTTTT	TRBJ2-2	-	TRBV7-3	few
CASSGGLGVLGSRTYEQYF	TGTGCCAGCAGCGGAGGCCTCGGGGTATTAGGTAGTCGCACCTACGAGCAGTACTTC	TRBJ2-7	-	TRBV7-9	-
CASSPVGGRGHEQYF	TGTGCCAGCAGCCCCGTAGGGGGGAGAGGGCACGAGCAGTACTTC	TRBJ2-7	-	TRBV5-5	-
CASSLRQGVDTQYF	TGTGCCAGCAGTTTAAGGCAGGGAGTAGATACGCAGTATTTT	TRBJ2-3	-	TRBV12-3/TRBV12-4	many
CASSLGGASSNYGYTF	TGTGCCAGCAGTTTAGGGGGCGCCTCATCTAACTATGGCTACACCTTC	TRBJ1-2	-	TRBV28	few
CATSRVQGSHEQYF	TGTGCCACCAGCAGAGTACAGGGAAGCCACGAGCAGTACTTC	TRBJ2-7	-	TRBV15	-
CASSLEGFGANVLTF	TGTGCCAGCAGCTTAGAGGGGTTTGGGGCCAACGTCCTGACTTTC	TRBJ2-6	-	TRBV11-2	many
CAWSVRGQVTDTQYF	TGTGCCTGGAGTGTACGGGGACAGGTCACAGATACGCAGTATTTT	TRBJ2-3	TRBD1	TRBV30	few
CASSTTATNEKLFF	TGCGCCAGCAGCACTACTGCAACTAATGAAAAACTGTTTTTT	TRBJ1-4	-	TRBV5-1	-
CASSLGDTNAEAFF	TGTGCCAGCAGTTTAGGGGACACCAACGCTGAAGCTTTCTTT	TRBJ1-1	-	TRBV12-3/TRBV12-4	many
CASSQDADRTTEAFF	TGTGCCAGCAGCCAAGATGCGGACAGAACCACTGAAGCTTTCTTT	TRBJ1-1	-	TRBV3-1	many
CASSLQAEAFF	TGTGCCAGCAGTCTACAGGCTGAAGCTTTCTTT	TRBJ1-1	-	TRBV28	-
CASSPPFRYNEQFF	TGTGCCAGCAGTCCCCCGTTCAGATACAATGAGCAGTTCTTC	TRBJ2-1	-	TRBV28	many
CAIGTSGSPGELFF	TGTGCCATTGGGACTAGCGGGAGCCCCGGGGAGCTGTTTTTT	TRBJ2-2	TRBD2	TRBV10-3	-
CSARVRGRGSTDTQYF	TGCAGTGCTAGGGTTCGGGGGAGAGGGAGCACAGATACGCAGTATTTT	TRBJ2-3	-	TRBV20-1	few
CASSLGQGLRSDEQYF	TGTGCCAGCAGCTTAGGACAGGGATTGAGATCCGACGAGCAGTACTTC	TRBJ2-7	TRBD1	TRBV7-9	many
CATLEQGDEKLFF	TGTGCCACCCTCGAGCAGGGGGATGAAAAACTGTTTTTT	TRBJ1-4	TRBD1	TRBV19	many
CSANTYDNEQFF	TGCAGTGCTAATACCTACGACAATGAGCAGTTCTTC	TRBJ2-1	-	TRBV20-1	many
CASSFAPKRGYTF	TGTGCCAGCAGCTTTGCCCCTAAGAGGGGCTACACCTTC	TRBJ1-2	-	TRBV7-2	many
CASTLTGNNSPLHF	TGTGCCAGCACCTTGACAGGGAACAATTCACCCCTCCACTTT	TRBJ1-6	TRBD1	TRBV2	many
CASSPLTSGRGTDTQYF	TGTGCCAGCAGTCCATTAACTAGCGGGAGAGGCACAGATACGCAGTATTTT	TRBJ2-3	TRBD2	TRBV28	many
CASSPRRAGLSYEQYF	TGTGCCAGCAGCCCGCGAAGAGCGGGACTTTCCTACGAGCAGTACTTC	TRBJ2-7	TRBD2	TRBV7-8	-
CSVQTGGVGRGTEAFF	TGCAGCGTCCAGACAGGGGGCGTGGGGAGGGGCACTGAAGCTTTCTTT	TRBJ1-1	TRBD1	TRBV29-1	many
CASSPDVSDEKLFF	TGCGCCAGCAGCCCGGACGTGTCAGACGAAAAACTGTTTTTT	TRBJ1-4	-	TRBV5-1	many
CASSFSGPQPQHF	TGTGCCAGCAGTTTTAGCGGGCCCCAGCCCCAGCATTTT	TRBJ1-5	-	TRBV28	-